Shown below are 9 T cell receptor beta chains from a single sample sequenced in a study of blood T cell repertoires in COVID-19. The method was immunoSEQ multiplex PCR; TCRdb's version includes in-frame clones alone and lacks a portion of them. Of 90,000 to 130,000 clones in the sample, about four fifths were seen once. The sequencing input was peripheral blood. The receptors shown here come from an older woman with acute or convalescent COVID-19.

V and J are TRBV9 and TRBJ1-2, with TRBD1 identical over 10 bases. V lost 0 bases and J lost 2; bases outside the gene matches: 4. The CDR3 spans 16 residues. The germline V gene has CDR1 SGDLS and CDR2 YYNGEE. In DNA, the CDR3 is TGTGCCAGCAGCGTAGGGACAGGGGGGATGAACTATGGCTACACCTTC. As protein: CASSVGTGGMNYGYTF.

The gene calls are TRBV7-2 and TRBJ1-1; no clear D gene. Germline V CDR1 and CDR2: SGHTA, FQGNSA. V lost 4 bases and J lost 4, with 13 bases in between. The CDR3 spans 14 residues. The CDR3 here is CASSYRGLGTEAFF. CDR3 DNA sequence: TGTGCCAGCAGCTACAGAGGGTTGGGCACTGAAGCTTTCTTT.

V gene TRBV5-6 combines with J gene TRBJ1-1; possibly TRBD1 for D (5 bases). This CDR3 region has 17 residues. V was cut by 4 bases and J by 4 bases, with 23 bases left in between. The germline V gene has CDR1 SGHDT and CDR2 YYEEEE. CDR3 protein: CASSPPIVQVLGTEAFF. CDR3 sequence (DNA): TGTGCCAGCAGCCCTCCGATCGTACAGGTGCTGGGCACTGAAGCTTTCTTT.

The CDR3 coding sequence is TGTGCCAGTAGTATCTCCAAGGACACTCGGACGAAACTGTTTTTT. Translating gives CASSISKDTRTKLFF. The chain uses TRBV19 and TRBJ1-4; possible D gene TRBD1, 5 bases. Trimming pared 3 bases from V and 11 bases from J, leaving 19 bases between. CDR3 length equals 15 residues. Germline assignment: CDR1 LNHDA and CDR2 SQIVND (reference sequence).

V usage is TRBV28 and J usage is TRBJ1-1; unclear D gene. CDR1 and CDR2 from the germline V gene are MDHEN and SYDVKM. Between the trimmed V and J ends, which lost 6 bases and 1 base, there was a span of 9 bases. This CDR3 has 13 amino acids. DNA for the CDR3: TGTGCCAGCAGCAAAAACTGGAACACTGAAGCTTTCTTT. Translating it yields CASSKNWNTEAFF.

The chain links TRBV5-4 to TRBJ2-3, with 9 nucleotides matching TRBD1. Germline V lookup: CDR1 SGHNT, CDR2 YYREEE (reference sequence). The junction had 5 bases not matched to a gene; V was cut back by 2 bases and J by 7 bases. The CDR3 runs 14 residues. CDR3 region: CASSFEGTGNTQYF. CDR3 bases: TGTGCCAGCAGCTTTGAGGGGACAGGGAATACGCAGTATTTT.

The genes are TRBV6-5 and TRBJ1-5; 9 bases agree with TRBD1. This CDR3 has 15 amino acids. Germline V CDR1 and CDR2: MNHEY, SVGAGI. Trimming took 5 bases from V and 6 from J; bases not matched to a gene: 8. CDR3 nucleotides: TGTGCCAGCAGTAGGGACAGGGAGGAGGGTCAGCCCCAGCATTTT. Amino acids: CASSRDREEGQPQHF.

V usage is TRBV19 and J usage is TRBJ2-5; 7 positions agree with TRBD2. CDR3 length: 14 residues. Germline V gene data show CDR1 as LNHDA and CDR2 as SQIVND (reference sequence). Trimming took 5 bases from V and 1 from J; bases not matched to a gene: 4. CDR3 protein: CASSSTSFQETQYF. The CDR3 nucleotides are TGTGCCAGTAGTTCGACTAGCTTCCAAGAGACCCAGTACTTC.

The genes are TRBV6-5 and TRBJ2-1; 9 nucleotides match TRBD2. Germline assignment: CDR1 MNHEY and CDR2 SVGAGI. V shed 8 bases and J 4 bases; nucleotides not matched to a gene: 9. This CDR3 region has 15 residues. Here the CDR3 reads CASASGTSRYNEQFF. Written as DNA, the CDR3 is TGTGCCAGCGCTTCCGGGACTAGCCGGTACAATGAGCAGTTCTTC.